This is a list of T cell receptor beta chains from one sample in a study of cytomegalovirus exposure and HLA in healthy donors. TCRdb's copy holds only in-frame clones and misses some; the assay was immunoSEQ multiplex PCR. In the table there are approximately 65,000 clones, roughly 95% of which are singletons. The sample taken for sequencing was PBMCs. These receptors were collected from a woman younger than 35 in good health and CMV-seropositive. Each CDR3 is given with its conserved first and last residue.

TRBJ1-4 TRBV5-1 CASSLVSVPGEKLFF
TRBJ1-5 TRBV19 CASSTGTVNQPQHF
TRBJ2-1 TRBV27 CASSPRGQGINEQFF
TRBJ2-5 TRBV4-2 CASCPDGGAETQYF
TRBJ2-2 TRBV9 CASSARVAGELFF
TRBJ1-1 TRBV20-1 CSAMYRGEAFF
TRBJ2-1 TRBV5-3 CARSYTSGAPTYNEQFF
TRBJ1-1 TRBV11-1 CASSPAHGNTEAFF
TRBJ2-6 TRBV5-3 CARSLGRGSGSGANVLTF
TRBJ2-5 TRBV7-8 CASSLRNPGETQYF
TRBJ2-1 TRBV7-3 CASSPGLAGWDNEQFF
TRBJ2-5 TRBV7-9 CASSPGGERAETQYF
TRBJ2-7 TRBV27 CASSSASGSAYEQYF
TRBJ2-4 TRBV18 CASSHRENIQYF
TRBJ1-1 TRBV27 CASSPQMNTEAFF
TRBJ2-7 TRBV7-9 CASSAGQVSGEQYF
TRBJ2-7 TRBV5-1 CASSASGQSYYEQYF
TRBJ2-5 TRBV27 CASSLGPGQGSWETQYF
TRBJ2-3 TRBV2 CASSDWLAGDTQYF
TRBJ2-7 TRBV5-1 CASSLGRGGYEQYF
TRBJ2-4 TRBV6-1 CASTSGSTKNIQYF
TRBJ2-1 TRBV19 CASSIAGTGVNEQFF
TRBJ2-1 TRBV28 CASSSASRWEQFF
TRBJ2-1 TRBV5-4 CASSLVQGGYNEQFF
TRBJ2-1 TRBV27 CASSLRQGTNNEQFF
TRBJ2-7 TRBV5-4 CASSLEHDEQYF
TRBJ2-1 TRBV27 CASSFRGGTSGSSYEQFF
TRBJ2-3 TRBV19 CASTPAGVTDTQYF
TRBJ2-2 TRBV28 CASSPPTGTISTGELFF
TRBJ2-3 TRBV7-2 CASSKLAGVTDTQYF
TRBJ2-2 TRBV7-9 CASRTGDTGELFF
TRBJ2-5 TRBV19 CASSTWTSGKETQYF
TRBJ1-1 TRBV5-1 CASSLQGTSNTEAFF
TRBJ2-1 TRBV21-1 CASSKELAGGCPYNEQFF
TRBJ1-1 TRBV9 CASSTEGHTNTEAFF
TRBJ1-4 TRBV2 CASSSDSYNEKLFF
TRBJ2-7 TRBV5-1 CASSQDITYEQYF
TRBJ1-4 TRBV5-1 CASSHDRPTTNEKLFF
TRBJ1-2 TRBV4-3 CASSPRQSGREAGYTF
TRBJ2-1 TRBV10-3 CATKREADEQFF
TRBJ1-1 TRBV5-6 CASSLGTGVPEAFF
TRBJ1-1 TRBV5-4 CASSTGLLNTEAFF
TRBJ2-2 TRBV23-1 CASLQRTGELFF
TRBJ1-1 TRBV30 CAWSWTGERAFF